The entry that follows covers one TCR beta chain sequence. Its antigen is not identified. Sequencing of TCR beta was performed on blood CD8+ and CD4+ T cells. Negative isolation was applied to CD8+ and CD4+ T cells, and FACS enrichment was applied to TEMRA cells. This specimen belongs to a study of CD8 T cells in Susac syndrome. Study-wide findings and caveats: As acknowledged by the study, its TCR sequencing and HLA analysis included a relatively small number of individuals.

Roughly 0.45 to 1 ug RNA was reverse transcribed with random hexamers. With immunoSEQ multiplex PCR, TCR beta CDR3 was amplified across 54 Vbeta and 13 Jbeta. From the immunoSEQ multiplex PCR reads, TCRdb called clonotypes with MiXCR, one entry per CDR3 protein. In the table there are a few hundred thousand distinct CDR3 sequences, 92% of which are singletons. The CDR3 extends over 16 amino acids. Trimming took 2 bases from V and 10 from J; bases not matched to a gene: 9. Germline V CDR1 and CDR2: SGHAT, FQDESV (reference sequence). The sequencing input was CD8+ T cells from PBMCs. J is TRBJ2-1 and V is TRBV11-1; the match to TRBD2 covers 12 bases. This receptor was obtained from a human donor with multiple sclerosis. The CDR3 loop reads CASSLKSSGRASEQFF. CDR3 coding DNA: TGTGCCAGCAGCTTAAAATCTAGCGGGAGGGCCTCGGAGCAGTTCTTC.